The 3 T cell receptor beta chains presented below share a single source sample, sequenced in a study of blood T cell repertoires in COVID-19. Assay used: immunoSEQ multiplex PCR; TCRdb lists only in-frame clones, some missing. This table holds under 200,000 clones, 88% found once. The sample comprised peripheral blood. The source is a middle-aged man with active or convalescent COVID-19.

The J gene is TRBJ1-1, the V gene TRBV15, with 9 nucleotides matching TRBD1. The V and J ends lost 7 bases and 6 bases, in that order; junction bases with no gene match: 9. This CDR3 spans 14 amino acids. Germline CDR1 is LNHNV and CDR2 is YYDKDF (reference sequence). The CDR3 bases are TGTGCCACCACCGGGCAGGGACAGGGATCTGAAGCTTTCTTT. Protein: CATTGQGQGSEAFF.

The rearrangement links TRBV5-6 to TRBJ1-6, with D possibly matching TRBD1 (6 bases). Trimming left V 0 bases short and J 10 bases short, with 14 bases between. This CDR3 is 15 amino acids long. Germline V CDR1 and CDR2: SGHDT, YYEEEE. CDR3 residues: CASSLEAGVGSPLHF. The CDR3 nucleotides read TGTGCCAGCAGCTTGGAAGCAGGGGTGGGGTCACCCCTCCACTTT.

This clone is a singleton in its sample. The chain recombines TRBV6-5 with TRBJ2-1; 7 nucleotides align to TRBD1. From germline, CDR1 is MNHEY and CDR2 SVGAGI. CDR3 size: 14 residues. J lost 10 bases, V lost 7 bases, and 13 bases had no gene match. The CDR3 DNA reads TGTGCCAGCACCCCCCTGACAGGGCGATTCGAGCAGTTCTTC. Its translation is CASTPLTGRFEQFF.